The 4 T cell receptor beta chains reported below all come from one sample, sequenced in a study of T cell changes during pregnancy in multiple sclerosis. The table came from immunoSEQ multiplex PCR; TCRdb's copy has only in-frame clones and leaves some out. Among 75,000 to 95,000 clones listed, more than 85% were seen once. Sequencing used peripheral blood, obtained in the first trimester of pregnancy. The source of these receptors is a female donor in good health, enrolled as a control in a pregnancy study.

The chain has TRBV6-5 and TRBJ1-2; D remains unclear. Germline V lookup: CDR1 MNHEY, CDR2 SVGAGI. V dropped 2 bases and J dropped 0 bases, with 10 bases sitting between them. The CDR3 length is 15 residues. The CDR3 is CASSYDGSSNYGYTF. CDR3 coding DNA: TGTGCCAGCAGTTACGACGGGTCTTCTAACTATGGCTACACCTTC.

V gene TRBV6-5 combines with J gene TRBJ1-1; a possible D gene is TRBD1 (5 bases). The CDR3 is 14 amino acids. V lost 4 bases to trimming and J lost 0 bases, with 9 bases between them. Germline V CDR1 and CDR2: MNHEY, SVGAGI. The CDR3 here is CASSSQVMNTEAFF. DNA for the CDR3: TGTGCCAGCAGTTCACAGGTAATGAACACTGAAGCTTTCTTT.

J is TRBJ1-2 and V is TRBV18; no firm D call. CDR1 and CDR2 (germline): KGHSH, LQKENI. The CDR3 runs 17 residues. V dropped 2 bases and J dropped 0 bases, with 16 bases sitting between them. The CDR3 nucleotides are TGTGCCAGCTCACCAGGAGGGCCCGGGGAAGCTAACTATGGCTACACCTTC. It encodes CASSPGGPGEANYGYTF.

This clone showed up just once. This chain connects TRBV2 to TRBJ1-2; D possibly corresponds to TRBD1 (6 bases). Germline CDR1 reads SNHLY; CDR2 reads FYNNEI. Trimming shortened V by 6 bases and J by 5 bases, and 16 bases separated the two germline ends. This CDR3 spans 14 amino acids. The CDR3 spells CASSSTGSGYGYTF. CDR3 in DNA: TGTGCCAGCAGCAGTACAGGGTCGGGATATGGCTACACCTTC.